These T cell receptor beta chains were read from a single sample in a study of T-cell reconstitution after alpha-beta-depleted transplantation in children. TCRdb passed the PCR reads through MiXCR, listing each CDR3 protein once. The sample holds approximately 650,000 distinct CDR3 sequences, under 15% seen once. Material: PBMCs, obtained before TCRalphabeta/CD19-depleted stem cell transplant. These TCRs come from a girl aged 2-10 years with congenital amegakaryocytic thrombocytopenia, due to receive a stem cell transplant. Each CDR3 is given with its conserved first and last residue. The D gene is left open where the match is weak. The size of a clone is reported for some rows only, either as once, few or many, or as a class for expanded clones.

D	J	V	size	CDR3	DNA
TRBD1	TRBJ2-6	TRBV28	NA	CASNWSGTGNSGANVLTF	TGTGCCAGTAATTGGTCCGGGACAGGGAACTCTGGGGCCAACGTCCTGACTTTC
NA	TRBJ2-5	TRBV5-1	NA	CASRRQGGYQETQYF	TGCGCCAGCCGCCGGCAGGGGGGGTACCAAGAGACCCAGTACTTC
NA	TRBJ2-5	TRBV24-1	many	CATSVSGTAETQYF	TGTGCCACCAGTGTCTCCGGGACGGCAGAGACCCAGTACTTC
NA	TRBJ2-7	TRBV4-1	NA	CASSHGGLYEQYF	TGCGCCAGCAGCCATGGGGGACTCTACGAGCAGTACTTC
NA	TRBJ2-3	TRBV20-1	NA	CSARTGRSSSGREYF	TGCAGTGCTAGAACGGGACGGTCGTCGTCTGGCCGGGAGTATTTT
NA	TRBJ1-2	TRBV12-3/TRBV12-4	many	CASSWQINYGYTF	TGTGCCAGCAGTTGGCAAATTAACTATGGCTACACCTTC
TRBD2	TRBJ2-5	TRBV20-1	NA	CSARVVPGGPWDTQYF	TGCAGTGCTAGAGTTGTCCCGGGAGGGCCCTGGGACACCCAGTACTTC
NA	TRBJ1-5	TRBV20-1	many	CSASGEGGDNQPQHF	TGCAGTGCTAGTGGGGAGGGCGGGGACAATCAGCCCCAGCATTTT
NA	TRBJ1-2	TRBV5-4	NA	CASSGLANYGYTF	TGTGCCAGCAGCGGATTAGCTAACTATGGCTACACCTTC
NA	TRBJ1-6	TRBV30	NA	CAWRASRISPLHF	TGTGCCTGGAGAGCGAGTCGGATTTCACCCCTCCACTTT
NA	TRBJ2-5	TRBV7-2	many	CASSLALGGAPQETQYF	TGTGCCAGCAGCTTAGCGCTTGGCGGGGCCCCACAAGAGACCCAGTACTTC
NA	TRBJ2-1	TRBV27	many	CASSLAISYNEQFF	TGTGCCAGCAGTTTAGCAATCTCCTACAATGAGCAGTTCTTC
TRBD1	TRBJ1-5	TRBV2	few	CASRRPGQGPPQPQHF	TGTGCCAGCCGCCGTCCGGGACAGGGGCCTCCTCAGCCCCAGCATTTT
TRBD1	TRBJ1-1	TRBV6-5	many	CASSTRTGKTEAFF	TGTGCCAGCAGTACCCGGACAGGGAAGACTGAAGCTTTCTTT
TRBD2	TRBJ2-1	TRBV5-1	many	CASSYSGTSNYNEQFF	TGCGCCAGCAGTTACTCCGGGACTAGCAACTACAATGAGCAGTTCTTC
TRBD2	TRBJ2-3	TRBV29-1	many	CSYWKRERNTQYF	TGCAGCTACTGGAAGCGGGAGAGAAATACGCAGTATTTT
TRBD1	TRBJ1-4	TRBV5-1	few	CASSLAYSGGVGEKLFF	TGCGCCAGCAGCTTGGCTTATTCAGGGGGAGTAGGTGAAAAACTGTTTTTT
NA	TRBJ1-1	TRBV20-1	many	CSARDYWRGSEAFF	TGCAGTGCTAGAGATTATTGGAGGGGTTCTGAAGCTTTCTTT
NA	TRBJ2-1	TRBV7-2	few	CASSPGLVYNEQFF	TGTGCCAGCAGCCCGGGACTTGTCTACAATGAGCAGTTCTTC
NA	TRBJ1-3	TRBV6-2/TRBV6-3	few	CATLLAGPAVNTIYF	TGTGCCACCCTCCTCGCAGGACCGGCGGTAAACACCATATATTTT